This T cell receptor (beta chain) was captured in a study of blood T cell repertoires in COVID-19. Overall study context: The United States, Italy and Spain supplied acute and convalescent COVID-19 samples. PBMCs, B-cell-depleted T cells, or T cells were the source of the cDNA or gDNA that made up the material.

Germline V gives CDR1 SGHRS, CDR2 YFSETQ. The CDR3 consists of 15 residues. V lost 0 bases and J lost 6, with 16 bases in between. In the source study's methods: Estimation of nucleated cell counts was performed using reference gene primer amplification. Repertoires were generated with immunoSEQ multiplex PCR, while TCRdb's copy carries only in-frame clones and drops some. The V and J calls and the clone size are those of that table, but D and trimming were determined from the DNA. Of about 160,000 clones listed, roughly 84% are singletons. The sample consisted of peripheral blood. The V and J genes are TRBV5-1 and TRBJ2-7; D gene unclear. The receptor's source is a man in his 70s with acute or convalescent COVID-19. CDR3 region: CASSLVEYPQREQYF. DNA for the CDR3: TGCGCCAGCAGCTTGGTGGAGTACCCCCAACGCGAGCAGTACTTC.